The clone carrying this T cell receptor beta chain was seen at least ten times. This sample was taken from a study of T-cell memory formation after mild COVID-19. For the study at large: The study found TCR clusters largely donor specific.

Via MiXCR, TCRdb re-called the 5' RACE reads, giving one row per CDR3 protein. The sample gives about 38,000 distinct CDR3 sequences, about an eighth of which show up once; roughly 29% is in the top ten. This TCR came from a man between 18 and 35 years old who had mild COVID-19 (a few samples of this study predate the infection). Cell type and time point are not known. Input material: PBMCs or a T cell subset sorted from them (not recorded which).

The CDR3 is CASSWDRGHQPQHF. The CDR3 DNA is TGTGCCAGCAGCTGGGACAGGGGCCATCAGCCCCAGCATTTT. The chain couples TRBV6-2 or TRBV6-3 to TRBJ1-5; TRBD1 aligns across 10 bases. The germline V gene encodes CDR1 MNHEY and CDR2 SVGEGT. Trimming took 6 bases from V and 5 from J; bases not matched to a gene: 4. The CDR3 covers 14 residues.